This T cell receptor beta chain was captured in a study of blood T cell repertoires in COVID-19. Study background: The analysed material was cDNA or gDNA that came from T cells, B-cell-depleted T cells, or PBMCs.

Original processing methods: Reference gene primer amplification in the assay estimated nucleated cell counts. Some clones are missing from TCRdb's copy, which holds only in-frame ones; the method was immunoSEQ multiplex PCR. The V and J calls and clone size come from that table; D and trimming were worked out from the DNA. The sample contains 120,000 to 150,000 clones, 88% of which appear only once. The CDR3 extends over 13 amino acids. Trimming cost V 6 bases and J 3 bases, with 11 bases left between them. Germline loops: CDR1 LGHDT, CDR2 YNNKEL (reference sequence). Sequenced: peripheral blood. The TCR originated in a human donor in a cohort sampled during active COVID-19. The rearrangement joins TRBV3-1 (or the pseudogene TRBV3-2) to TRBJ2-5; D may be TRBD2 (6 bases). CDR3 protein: CASRGTGEETQYF. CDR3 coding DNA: TGTGCCAGCAGGGGGACTGGGGAAGAGACCCAGTACTTC.